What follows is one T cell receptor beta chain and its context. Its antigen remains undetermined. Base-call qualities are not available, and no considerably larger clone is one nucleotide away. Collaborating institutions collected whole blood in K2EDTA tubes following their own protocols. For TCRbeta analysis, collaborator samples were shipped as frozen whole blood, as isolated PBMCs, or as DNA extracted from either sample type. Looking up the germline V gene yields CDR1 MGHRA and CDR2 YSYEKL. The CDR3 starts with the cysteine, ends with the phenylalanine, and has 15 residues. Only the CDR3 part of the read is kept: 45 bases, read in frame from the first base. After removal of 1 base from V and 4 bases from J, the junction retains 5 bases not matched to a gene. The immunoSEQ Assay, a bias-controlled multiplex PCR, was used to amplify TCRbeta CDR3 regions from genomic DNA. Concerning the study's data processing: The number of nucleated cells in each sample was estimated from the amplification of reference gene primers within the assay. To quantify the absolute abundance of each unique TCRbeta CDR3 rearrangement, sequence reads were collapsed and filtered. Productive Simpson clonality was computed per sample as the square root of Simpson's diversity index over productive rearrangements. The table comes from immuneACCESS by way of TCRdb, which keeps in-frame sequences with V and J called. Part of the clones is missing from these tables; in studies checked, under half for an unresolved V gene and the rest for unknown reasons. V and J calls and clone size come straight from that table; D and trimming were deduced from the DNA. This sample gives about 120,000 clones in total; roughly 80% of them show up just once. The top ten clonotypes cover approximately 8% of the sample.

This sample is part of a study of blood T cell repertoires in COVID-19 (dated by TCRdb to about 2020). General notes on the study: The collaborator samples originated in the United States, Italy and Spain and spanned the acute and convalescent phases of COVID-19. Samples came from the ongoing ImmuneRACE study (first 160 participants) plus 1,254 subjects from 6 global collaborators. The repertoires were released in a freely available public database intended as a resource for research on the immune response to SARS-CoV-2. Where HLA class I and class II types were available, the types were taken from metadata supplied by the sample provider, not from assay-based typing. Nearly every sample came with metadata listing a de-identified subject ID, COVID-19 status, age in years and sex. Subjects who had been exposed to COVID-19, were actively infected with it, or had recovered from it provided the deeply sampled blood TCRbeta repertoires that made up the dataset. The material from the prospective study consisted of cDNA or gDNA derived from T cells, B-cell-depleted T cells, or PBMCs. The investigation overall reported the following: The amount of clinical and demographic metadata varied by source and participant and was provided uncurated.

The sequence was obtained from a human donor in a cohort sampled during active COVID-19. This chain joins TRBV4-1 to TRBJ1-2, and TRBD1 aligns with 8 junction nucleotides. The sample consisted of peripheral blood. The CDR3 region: CASSQADGTGYGYTF. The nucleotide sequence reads TGCGCCAGCAGCCAAGCGGACGGGACAGGCTATGGCTACACCTTC.